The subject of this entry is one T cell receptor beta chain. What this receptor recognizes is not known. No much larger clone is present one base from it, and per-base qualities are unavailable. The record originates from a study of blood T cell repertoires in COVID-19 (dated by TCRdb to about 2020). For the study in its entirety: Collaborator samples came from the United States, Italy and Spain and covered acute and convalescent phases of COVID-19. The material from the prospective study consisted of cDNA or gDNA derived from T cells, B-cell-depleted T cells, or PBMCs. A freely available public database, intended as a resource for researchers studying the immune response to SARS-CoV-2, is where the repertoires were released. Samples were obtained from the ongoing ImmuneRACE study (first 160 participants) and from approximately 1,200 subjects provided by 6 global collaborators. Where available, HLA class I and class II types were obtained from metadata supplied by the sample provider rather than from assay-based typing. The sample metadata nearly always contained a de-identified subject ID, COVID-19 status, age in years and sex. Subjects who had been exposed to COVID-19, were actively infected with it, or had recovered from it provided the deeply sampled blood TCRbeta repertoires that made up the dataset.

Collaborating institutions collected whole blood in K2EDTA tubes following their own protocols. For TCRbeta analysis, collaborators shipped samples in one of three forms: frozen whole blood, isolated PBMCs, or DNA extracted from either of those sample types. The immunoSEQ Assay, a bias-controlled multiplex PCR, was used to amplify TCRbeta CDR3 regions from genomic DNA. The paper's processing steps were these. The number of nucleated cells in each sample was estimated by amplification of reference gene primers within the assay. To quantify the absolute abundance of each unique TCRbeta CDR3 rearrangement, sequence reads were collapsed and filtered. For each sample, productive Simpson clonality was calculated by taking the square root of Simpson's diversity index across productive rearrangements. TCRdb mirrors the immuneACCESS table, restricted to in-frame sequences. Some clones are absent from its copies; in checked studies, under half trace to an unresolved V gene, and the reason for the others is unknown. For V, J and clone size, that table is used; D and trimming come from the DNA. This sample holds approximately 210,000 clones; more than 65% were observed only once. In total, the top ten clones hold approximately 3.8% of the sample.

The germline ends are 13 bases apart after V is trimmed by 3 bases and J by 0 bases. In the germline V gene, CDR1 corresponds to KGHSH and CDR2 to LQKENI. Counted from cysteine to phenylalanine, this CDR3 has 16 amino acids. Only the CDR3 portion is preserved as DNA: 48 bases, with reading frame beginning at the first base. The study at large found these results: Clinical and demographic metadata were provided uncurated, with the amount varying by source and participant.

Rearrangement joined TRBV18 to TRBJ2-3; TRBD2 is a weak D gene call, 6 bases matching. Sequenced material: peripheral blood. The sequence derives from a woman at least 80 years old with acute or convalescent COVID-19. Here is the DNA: TGTGCCAGCTCACCGCGGAGGGACCCCAGCACAGATACGCAGTATTTT. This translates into CASSPRRDPSTDTQYF.